Listed below are T cell receptor beta chains from one sample, sequenced in a study of memory CD4+ T cells and cytomegalovirus serostatus. Only in-frame clones appear in the TCRdb table, and some are missing; sequencing was by immunoSEQ multiplex PCR. The sample shows 40,000 to 55,000 clones, about 78% of them seen only once. Material for sequencing was memory CD4+ T cells from blood. The receptors shown here come from an adult in good health and CMV-seronegative. CDR3s include the opening cysteine and the closing phenylalanine or tryptophan. A D gene is named only where the DNA matches it firmly. Rows may omit the clone size; those that give it use once, few, many or a size class.

TRBV5-5,NA,NA,TRBJ1-2,CASSAPGNQGGYTF,TGTGCCAGCAGCGCACCCGGGAACCAAGGGGGCTACACCTTC
TRBV7-9,NA,few,TRBJ2-3,CASSPNTDTQYF,TGTGCCAGCAGCCCTAACACAGATACGCAGTATTTT
TRBV27,NA,once,TRBJ2-3,CASTPDSLSLTDTQYF,TGTGCCAGCACCCCGGACAGTTTGAGTCTCACAGATACGCAGTATTTT
TRBV6-6,TRBD1,NA,TRBJ1-5,CASSYSQGARNQPQHF,TGTGCCAGCAGTTACTCACAGGGGGCGCGCAATCAGCCCCAGCATTTT
TRBV21-1,NA,NA,TRBJ1-5,CASSKITDRSYQPQHF,TGTGCCAGCAGCAAAATCACCGACAGATCCTATCAGCCCCAGCATTTT
TRBV6-4,TRBD1,NA,TRBJ2-7,CASSPRTGVYYEQYF,TGTGCCAGCAGCCCTAGGACAGGAGTCTACTACGAGCAGTACTTC
TRBV5-8,TRBD2,few,TRBJ2-1,CASSLQAGAYNEQFF,TGTGCCAGCAGCTTACAGGCGGGAGCCTACAATGAGCAGTTCTTC
TRBV2,NA,NA,TRBJ1-5,CASRDGTNYQPQHF,TGTGCCAGCAGGGACGGGACAAACTATCAGCCCCAGCATTTT
TRBV29-1,TRBD2,once,TRBJ2-1,CSVLSLAGRLEQFF,TGCAGCGTCTTATCTCTAGCGGGCCGACTTGAGCAGTTCTTC
TRBV28,NA,NA,TRBJ1-5,CASSLNNNQPQHF,TGTGCCAGCAGTTTAAACAACAATCAGCCCCAGCATTTT
TRBV6-1,NA,NA,TRBJ2-7,CASSDRGLSSEQYF,TGTGCCAGCAGCGATCGTGGTCTTTCTAGCGAGCAGTACTTC
TRBV11-1,TRBD2,NA,TRBJ2-7,CASSVRSPAGGRSSYEQYF,TGTGCCAGCAGCGTACGGTCTCCAGCGGGAGGACGGAGCTCCTACGAGCAGTACTTC
TRBV10-1,NA,NA,TRBJ2-2,CASSENNAGTGELFF,TGCGCCAGCAGTGAAAATAATGCAGGCACCGGGGAGCTGTTTTTT
TRBV27,NA,NA,TRBJ2-2,CASSLWGGYTGELFF,TGTGCCAGCAGTTTATGGGGCGGATACACCGGGGAGCTGTTTTTT